Listed below are T cell receptor beta chains from one sample, sequenced in a study of Graves' ophthalmopathy and Graves' hyperthyroidism. TCRdb reprocessed the multiplex PCR reads via MiXCR and lists one record per CDR3 protein. This table has some 390,000 distinct CDR3 sequences, 15% to 20% appearing once. Sequenced: peripheral blood. These TCRs come from a woman aged 18-29 years with Graves' ophthalmopathy. The CDR3 runs from the conserved cysteine through the conserved F or W. A D gene is named only where the DNA matches it firmly. Only some rows state a clone size, as once, few, many or a class for expanded clones.

.	TRBV11-1	few	TRBJ1-3	CASSLAGSGFGNTIYF	TGTGCCAGCAGCTTAGCCGGATCGGGCTTTGGAAACACCATATATTTT
.	TRBV6-2/TRBV6-3	many	TRBJ1-5	CASNGQLFNQPQHF	TGTGCCAGCAATGGACAGCTGTTTAATCAGCCCCAGCATTTT
.	TRBV6-1	many	TRBJ2-5	CASTINPWGNQETQYF	TGTGCCAGCACCATAAATCCCTGGGGGAACCAAGAGACCCAGTACTTC
.	TRBV30	many	TRBJ1-5	CAGDWGGNQPQHF	TGTGCCGGCGACTGGGGAGGAAATCAGCCCCAGCATTTT
.	TRBV4-3	many	TRBJ2-7	CASSQVDKTGYEQYF	TGCGCCAGCAGCCAAGTGGATAAGACTGGCTACGAGCAGTACTTC
.	TRBV20-1	many	TRBJ1-2	CSARDRGLGYTF	TGCAGTGCTAGAGACAGGGGACTTGGCTACACCTTC
.	TRBV2	.	TRBJ1-1	CATSRLNTEAFF	TGTGCCACCAGCCGACTGAACACTGAAGCTTTCTTT
.	TRBV25-1	many	TRBJ2-5	CASSLGDIKNWEETQYF	TGTGCCAGCAGTTTGGGGGACATAAAGAATTGGGAAGAGACCCAGTACTTC
.	TRBV4-1	few	TRBJ2-7	CASSPGHGERYEQYF	TGCGCCAGCAGTCCCGGACACGGTGAGAGGTACGAGCAGTACTTC
TRBD2	TRBV29-1	many	TRBJ2-2	CSVSREGRTGELFF	TGCAGCGTGTCCCGGGAGGGACGGACCGGGGAGCTGTTTTTT
.	TRBV6-5	many	TRBJ2-5	CASSNDGVGWETQYF	TGTGCCAGCAGCAATGACGGAGTGGGGTGGGAGACCCAGTACTTC
.	TRBV11-2	few	TRBJ1-4	CASSFEGRKVEKLFF	TGTGCCAGCAGCTTTGAAGGTCGCAAGGTTGAAAAACTGTTTTTT
.	TRBV6-7	many	TRBJ1-6	CASSTNTGLSPLHF	TGTGCCAGCAGTACCAACACAGGGTTATCACCCCTCCACTTT
.	TRBV27	many	TRBJ2-7	CASSLWEQDEQYF	TGTGCCAGCAGTTTGTGGGAGCAGGACGAGCAGTACTTC
TRBD1	TRBV6-5	many	TRBJ2-7	CASSRQGRSYEQYF	TGTGCCAGCAGCCGACAGGGAAGATCTTACGAGCAGTACTTC
TRBD1	TRBV7-2	many	TRBJ2-5	CASSPNTGAETQYF	TGTGCCAGCAGCCCCAATACAGGGGCAGAGACCCAGTACTTC
.	TRBV19	.	TRBJ1-6	CASSPAEGGIRNSPLHF	TGTGCCAGTAGCCCCGCCGAGGGGGGTATCAGGAATTCACCCCTCCACTTT
TRBD2	TRBV29-1	many	TRBJ2-5	CSSSSGGASGETQYF	TGCAGCTCCTCTAGCGGGGGGGCTTCGGGAGAGACCCAGTACTTC
.	TRBV20-1	many	TRBJ1-1	CSPGGTDRLMNTEAFF	TGCAGCCCCGGTGGTACGGATAGGCTAATGAACACTGAAGCTTTCTTT
.	TRBV28	many	TRBJ2-5	CASRSGRRYQETQYF	TGTGCCAGCCGATCGGGCAGGCGGTACCAAGAGACCCAGTACTTC
.	TRBV18	many	TRBJ2-7	CASSPFEGQRIYEQYF	TGTGCCAGCTCACCGTTTGAAGGACAGAGGATCTACGAGCAGTACTTC
.	TRBV19	many	TRBJ1-1	CACKVGTVNTEALF	TGTGCCTGTAAGGTAGGGACGGTGAACACTGAAGCTCTCTTT
.	TRBV24-1	many	TRBJ1-1	CATSDLQEAFF	TGTGCCACCAGTGATTTGCAGGAAGCTTTCTTT
.	TRBV11-2	many	TRBJ2-5	CASSLDQPPRETQYF	TGTGCCAGCAGCTTAGATCAGCCGCCTCGGGAGACCCAGTACTTC
.	TRBV7-8	many	TRBJ1-2	CASSLFREGGYTF	TGTGCCAGCAGCTTGTTTAGGGAGGGTGGCTACACCTTC
.	TRBV6-2/TRBV6-3	many	TRBJ2-7	CASSHGVSSYEQYF	TGTGCCAGCAGTCACGGGGTGAGCTCCTACGAGCAGTACTTC
.	TRBV6-2/TRBV6-3	.	TRBJ2-2	CASSFKGTNTGEPFF	TGTGCCAGCAGTTTTAAAGGGACGAACACCGGGGAGCCGTTTTTT
.	TRBV11-2	.	TRBJ2-7	CASSLYRGSSSYEQYF	TGTGCCAGCAGCTTATACCGGGGTTCATCATCCTACGAGCAGTACTTC
TRBD1	TRBV20-1	many	TRBJ1-5	CSASIQGVGSNQPQHF	TGCAGTGCTAGCATACAGGGGGTCGGTAGCAATCAGCCCCAGCATTTT
.	TRBV30	many	TRBJ2-5	CAWIRRETQYF	TGTGCCTGGATTCGCAGGGAGACCCAGTACTTC
TRBD1	TRBV7-2	.	TRBJ2-5	CASSPLTGGAETQYF	TGTGCCAGCAGCCCGTTGACAGGGGGCGCGGAGACCCAGTACTTC
TRBD1	TRBV7-2	many	TRBJ1-1	CASSDRDWNTEAFF	TGTGCCAGCAGCGACAGGGACTGGAACACTGAAGCTTTCTTT
.	TRBV30	many	TRBJ1-6	CAWSVAHRASPLHF	TGTGCCTGGAGTGTCGCCCACAGGGCTTCACCCCTCCACTTT
.	TRBV13	once	TRBJ2-7	CASSPGTENSYEQYF	TGTGCCAGCAGCCCTGGGACTGAGAATTCCTACGAGCAGTACTTC
.	TRBV6-5	many	TRBJ1-1	CASRSQVNTEAFF	TGTGCCAGCAGGTCTCAAGTGAACACTGAAGCTTTCTTT
TRBD2	TRBV19	many	TRBJ2-7	CASSIEGLAPYEQYF	TGTGCCAGTAGTATTGAGGGACTAGCGCCTTACGAGCAGTACTTC
.	TRBV6-5	many	TRBJ2-5	CASRRRGEETQYF	TGTGCCAGCCGGCGGCGGGGCGAGGAGACCCAGTACTTC
.	TRBV12-3/TRBV12-4	many	TRBJ1-5	CASSLGTDLSPQHF	TGTGCCAGCAGTTTAGGGACAGACCTCTCTCCCCAGCATTTT